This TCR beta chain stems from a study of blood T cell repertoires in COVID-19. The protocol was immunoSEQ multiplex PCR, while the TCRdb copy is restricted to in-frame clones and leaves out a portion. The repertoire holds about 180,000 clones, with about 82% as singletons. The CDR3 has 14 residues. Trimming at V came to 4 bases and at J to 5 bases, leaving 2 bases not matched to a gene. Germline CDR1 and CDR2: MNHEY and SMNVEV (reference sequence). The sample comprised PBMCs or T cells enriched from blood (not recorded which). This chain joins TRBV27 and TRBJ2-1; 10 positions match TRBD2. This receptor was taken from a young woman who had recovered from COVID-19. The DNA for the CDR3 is TGTGCCAGCAGTTCCGGGACTAGCGACAATGAGCAGTTCTTC. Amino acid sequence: CASSSGTSDNEQFF.